This T cell receptor beta chain was identified during a study of T cells after yellow fever vaccination. Turning to the study itself: SMART-Seq v4 Ultra Low Input handled preparation of low-cell-number fractions.

Germline CDR1 and CDR2: SGHDT and YYEEEE. Trimming removed 4 bases at V and 8 bases at J, with 16 bases between. This CDR3 has 15 residues. UMIs were added to TCR cDNA along with a universal primer site when it was made by 5'RACE template switching. TCRdb called the 5' RACE reads again in MiXCR, with one record for every CDR3 protein. The table has some 250,000 distinct CDR3 sequences, roughly 7.2% seen once. The sequence came from a man aged 25 to 45 who received the YFV17D yellow fever vaccine. The source material was CD4+ T cells sorted from PBMCs, sampled 15 days after the yellow fever booster vaccination. The chain has TRBV5-6 and TRBJ2-6; D remains ambiguous. CDR3 in DNA: TGTGCCAGCAGCCGCCCGGGCCCTTTATCCAACGTCCTGACTTTC. This encodes CASSRPGPLSNVLTF.